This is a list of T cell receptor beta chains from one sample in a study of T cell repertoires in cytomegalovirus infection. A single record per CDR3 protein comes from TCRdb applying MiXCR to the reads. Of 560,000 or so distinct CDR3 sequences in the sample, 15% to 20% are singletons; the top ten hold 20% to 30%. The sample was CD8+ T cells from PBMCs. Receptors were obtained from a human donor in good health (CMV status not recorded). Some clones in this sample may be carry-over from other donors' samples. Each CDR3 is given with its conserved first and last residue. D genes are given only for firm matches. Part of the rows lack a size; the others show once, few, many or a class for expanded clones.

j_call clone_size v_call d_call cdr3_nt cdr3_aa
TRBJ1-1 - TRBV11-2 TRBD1 TGTGCCAGCAGCTTAGACATACAGGGGCGGATTACCATGAACAATGTAGCTTTCTTT CASSLDIQGRITMNNVAFF
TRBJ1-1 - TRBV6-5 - TGTGCCAGCAGTTACTCCACCCAATTTATGAACACTGAAGCTTTCTTT CASSYSTQFMNTEAFF
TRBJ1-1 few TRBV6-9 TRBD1 TGTGCCAGCAGTTATTTCAGGGGGGGGAACACTGAAGCTTTCTTT CASSYFRGGNTEAFF
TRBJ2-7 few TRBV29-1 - TGCAGCGTTGGGCTAAGGGGATCCTACGAGCAGTACTTC CSVGLRGSYEQYF
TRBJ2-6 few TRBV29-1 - TGCAGCGCCTGGGTGGCCGGGGCCAACGTCCTGACTTTC CSAWVAGANVLTF
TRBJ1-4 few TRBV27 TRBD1 TGTGCCAGCAGCGTCGGGACAGGGGGACGGAAACTGTTTTTT CASSVGTGGRKLFF
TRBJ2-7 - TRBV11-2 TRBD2 TGTGCCAGCAGCTTAGATCTCCGGACTAGCGGGAAGAGCTCCTACGAGCAGTACTTC CASSLDLRTSGKSSYEQYF
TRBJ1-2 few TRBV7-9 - TGTGCCAGCAGCTTAGGTTCGGGCCTCCGGGGTGGCTACACCTTC CASSLGSGLRGGYTF
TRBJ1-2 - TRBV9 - TGTGCCAGCAGCGATGGACTAGCGCGAATCAACTATGGCTACACCTTC CASSDGLARINYGYTF
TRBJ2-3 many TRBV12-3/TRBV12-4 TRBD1 TGTGCCAGCAGCTCCGGGACAGGGCCCGCAGATACGCAGTATTTT CASSSGTGPADTQYF
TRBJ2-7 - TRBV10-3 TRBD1 TGTGCCATCAGCCCCACAGGGGCGCGTTACGAGCAGTACTTC CAISPTGARYEQYF
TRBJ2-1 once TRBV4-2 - TGTGCCAGCAGCCAAGATTCCTCTAGAGGGGGAAACAATCAGCAGTGCTTC CASSQDSSRGGNNQQCF
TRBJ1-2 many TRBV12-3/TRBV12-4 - TGTGCCAGCAGTTTCGTAAACACAGCGGACTTCTATGGCTACACCTTC CASSFVNTADFYGYTF
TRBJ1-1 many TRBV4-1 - TGCGCCAGCAGCCAATCTCGGTTGAACACTGAAGCTTTCTTT CASSQSRLNTEAFF
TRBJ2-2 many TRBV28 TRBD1 TGTGCCAGCAGCTTTCTTGCTGTGGACAGGGGTCTTTCCGGGGAGCTGTTTTTT CASSFLAVDRGLSGELFF
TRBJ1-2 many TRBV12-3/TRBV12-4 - TGTGCCAGCAGTTTAGGACGGCAGGGGACTAACTATGGCTACACCTTC CASSLGRQGTNYGYTF
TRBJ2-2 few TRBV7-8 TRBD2 TGTGCAAGCAGCCCTCGGGCGGGAGCAAAAACCGGGGATCTGTTTTTT CASSPRAGAKTGDLFF
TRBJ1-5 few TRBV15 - TGTGCCACCAGCAGAGATGTCAGGTACACCCGGAGGAGCAATCAGCCCCAGCATTTT CATSRDVRYTRRSNQPQHF
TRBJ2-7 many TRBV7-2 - TGTGCCAGCAGCTTAGGGGTAGTCTACGAGCAGTACTTC CASSLGVVYEQYF
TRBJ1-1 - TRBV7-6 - TGTGCCAGCAGTTACCGTGATGGGGCTTTCTTT CASSYRDGAFF
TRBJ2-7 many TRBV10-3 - TGTGCCATCAGGATGACAGGACCCAGGGGGGCTTACGAGCAGTACTTC CAIRMTGPRGAYEQYF
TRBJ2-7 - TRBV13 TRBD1 TGCGCCAGCAGCTGGGACAGGTTTTCCTACGAGCAGTACTTC CASSWDRFSYEQYF
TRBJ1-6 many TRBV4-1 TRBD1 TGCGCCAGCAGCCACGGACAGGGTATGGGTAATTCACCCCTCCACTTT CASSHGQGMGNSPLHF
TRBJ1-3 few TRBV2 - TGTGCCAGCAGTGAGGGGCAGGGTTCAGGAAACACCATATATTTT CASSEGQGSGNTIYF
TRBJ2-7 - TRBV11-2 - TGTGCCAGCAGCTTAGACCTCGGCGAGCAGTACTTC CASSLDLGEQYF
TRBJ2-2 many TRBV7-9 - TGTGCCAGCAGCTCGAGAGCTACCGGGGAGCTGTTTTTT CASSSRATGELFF
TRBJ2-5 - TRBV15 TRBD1 TGTGCCACCGGGTTATTCCGACAGGGGGAGACCCAGTACTTC CATGLFRQGETQYF
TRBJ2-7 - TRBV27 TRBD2 TGTGCCAGCAGTTTATCGGGGACTAGCGGGGTATACGAGCAGTACTTC CASSLSGTSGVYEQYF
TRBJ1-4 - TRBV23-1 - TGCGTTAGGGATCCTAATGAAAAACTGTTTTTT CVRDPNEKLFF